The next 12 T cell receptor beta chains were all read from a single sample in a study of T cells in localized non-small cell lung cancer (dated by TCRdb to 2020 to 2022). Receptor amplification or capture employed the immunoSEQ multiplex PCR assay. TCRdb retrieved this table from immuneACCESS and kept in-frame rearrangements only. Not all clones are present; in checked studies, unresolved V genes account for under half, and no reason is known for the remainder. In this sample the table shows some 10,000 clones, 70% to 90% of which occur a single time. 8.6% of the sample comes from the top ten. The input for sequencing was peripheral blood, taken before any cancer treatment. Source of these receptors: a male donor older than 55 with stage III lung adenocarcinoma.

The CDR3 nucleotides read TGTGCCAGCAGCCAAGCAACTTCAGGGTTCACTGAAGCTTTCTTT. Translated: CASSQATSGFTEAFF. The chain combines TRBV4-2 with TRBJ1-1; tentatively, D is TRBD1 (5 bases). The CDR3 is 15 amino acids. Germline CDR1 is LGHNA and CDR2 is YNFKEQ. Trimming shortened V by 1 base and J by 4 bases, and 13 bases separated the two germline ends.

This clone came up once. The chain joins TRBV9 to TRBJ2-7, with 8 bases that match TRBD2. The CDR3 is made up of 16 amino acids. Germline values: CDR1 SGDLS, CDR2 YYNGEE. Losses at the gene ends were 0 bases for V and 7 bases for J; bases not matched to a gene: 12. Written as DNA, the CDR3 is TGTGCCAGCAGCGTAGCTACAAGCGGGAGTACATGGGAGCAGTACTTC. Translation: CASSVATSGSTWEQYF.

The J gene is TRBJ1-2, the V gene TRBV5-6; 10 bases match TRBD1. J was trimmed by 1 base and V by 4 bases; bases with no gene match: 4. Germline CDR1 and CDR2: SGHDT and YYEEEE. This CDR3 has 15 amino acids. The CDR3 is CASSVWDRGNYGYTF. CDR3 sequence (DNA): TGTGCCAGCAGCGTGTGGGACAGGGGTAACTATGGCTACACCTTC.

The chain recombines TRBV6-6 with TRBJ1-5, with unresolved D. The V and J ends lost 5 bases and 4 bases respectively, with 9 bases between them. Germline CDR1 reads MNHNY; CDR2 reads SVGAGI (reference sequence). This CDR3 region has 13 residues. CDR3 amino acids: CASSPGGNQPQHF. The CDR3 DNA sequence: TGTGCCAGCAGTCCCGGCGGGAATCAGCCCCAGCATTTT.

The CDR3 region is CASSQAVSYEQYF. The CDR3 DNA reads TGTGCCAGCAGCCAAGCGGTTTCCTACGAGCAGTACTTC. This sequence joins TRBV4-2 and TRBJ2-7; D unclear. Deletions cut 1 base from V and 1 base from J, with 5 bases between. CDR1 is LGHNA and CDR2 is YNFKEQ in the germline V gene. The CDR3 is made up of 13 amino acids.

The rearrangement joins TRBV5-1 to TRBJ1-1; unclear D gene. Trimming stripped 6 bases from V and 0 bases from J, with 12 bases between. CDR1 and CDR2 (germline): SGHRS, YFSETQ. The CDR3 runs to 14 residues. The CDR3 protein is CASKSVSMNTEAFF. CDR3 bases: TGCGCCAGCAAATCAGTCTCCATGAACACTGAAGCTTTCTTT.

J is TRBJ2-5 and V is TRBV11-3; maybe TRBD2 (7 bases). The V end lost 1 base, the J end lost 2 bases, and 11 bases lay between the germline ends. Germline loops: CDR1 SGHNT, CDR2 YENEEA. The length of the CDR3 is 15 residues. CDR3 residues: CASSLGGGEQETQYF. CDR3 DNA sequence: TGTGCCAGCAGCTTAGGAGGGGGGGAACAAGAGACCCAGTACTTC.

The gene calls are TRBV7-2 and TRBJ1-5; D is undetermined. Germline loops: CDR1 SGHTA, CDR2 FQGNSA. This CDR3 contains 16 residues. Deletions cut 3 bases from V and 0 bases from J, with 12 bases between. This CDR3 is CASSLVASYSNQPQHF. CDR3 coding DNA: TGTGCCAGCAGCTTGGTGGCCAGTTATAGCAATCAGCCCCAGCATTTT.

V gene TRBV13 combines with J gene TRBJ2-7; TRBD1 might be the D (5 bases). V lost 5 bases, J lost 2 bases, and 10 bases lay in between. The CDR3 runs 13 residues. Germline CDR1 reads PRHDT; CDR2 reads FYEKMQ (reference sequence). The DNA for the CDR3 is TGTGCCAGCAGCCGACAGAATACCTACGAGCAGTACTTC. This gives the protein CASSRQNTYEQYF.

This clone was found a few times. The chain employs TRBV19 and TRBJ2-1, with a possible D match to TRBD2 (7 bases). V was pared by 3 bases and J by 1 base, with 19 bases between. This CDR3 contains 18 residues. Germline V gene data show CDR1 as LNHDA and CDR2 as SQIVND (reference sequence). The CDR3 reads CASSIGLFGGQSYNEQFF. CDR3 coding DNA: TGTGCCAGTAGTATTGGGTTGTTCGGGGGGCAGTCCTACAATGAGCAGTTCTTC.

The V and J genes are TRBV19 and TRBJ1-1; 11 nucleotides line up with TRBD1. Germline CDR1 reads LNHDA; CDR2 reads SQIVND (reference sequence). J gave up 5 bases and V 4 bases, and 9 bases lay outside the gene matches. The CDR3 length is 16 residues. In DNA, the CDR3 is TGTGCCAGTAGTAAGGGGACAGGGGGAGAGGGGACTGAAGCTTTCTTT. Amino acids: CASSKGTGGEGTEAFF.

This rearrangement joins TRBV21-1 to TRBJ2-7; the listed D gene, TRBD1, was not tested against the DNA. TRBV21-1 is a pseudogene segment. This CDR3 region has 14 residues. CDR3 sequence reads: CASSHRDRVYEQYF. The CDR3 bases are TGTGCCAGCAGTCACCGGGACAGGGTATACGAGCAGTACTTC.